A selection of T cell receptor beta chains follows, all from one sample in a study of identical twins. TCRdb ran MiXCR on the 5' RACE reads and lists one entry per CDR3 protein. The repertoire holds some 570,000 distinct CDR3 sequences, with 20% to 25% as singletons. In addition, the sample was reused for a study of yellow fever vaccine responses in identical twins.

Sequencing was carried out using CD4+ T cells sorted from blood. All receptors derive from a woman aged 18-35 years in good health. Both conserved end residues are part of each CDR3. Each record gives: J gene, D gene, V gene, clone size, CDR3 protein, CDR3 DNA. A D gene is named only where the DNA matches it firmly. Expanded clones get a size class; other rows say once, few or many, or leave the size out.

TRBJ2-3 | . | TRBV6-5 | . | CASSYEGASGTDTQYF | TGTGCCAGCAGTTACGAGGGTGCTAGCGGCACAGATACGCAGTATTTT
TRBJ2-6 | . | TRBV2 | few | CASSESEFQHSGANVLTF | TGTGCCAGCAGTGAATCGGAGTTCCAACACTCTGGGGCCAACGTCCTGACTTTC
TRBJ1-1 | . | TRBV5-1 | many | CASSLVGTNTEAFF | TGTGCCAGCAGTTTGGTTGGCACGAACACTGAAGCTTTCTTT
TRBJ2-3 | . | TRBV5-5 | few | CASSLAAGGPDTQYF | TGTGCCAGCAGCTTGGCCGCTGGGGGCCCAGATACGCAGTATTTT
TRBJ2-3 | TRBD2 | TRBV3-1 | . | CASSQVLGPLGIAGGPGTQYF | TGTGCCAGCAGCCAAGTTTTGGGCCCATTGGGAATAGCGGGAGGGCCAGGCACGCAGTATTTT
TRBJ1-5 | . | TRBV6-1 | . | CASSVERPNQPQHF | TGTGCCAGCAGTGTTGAACGGCCCAATCAGCCCCAGCATTTT
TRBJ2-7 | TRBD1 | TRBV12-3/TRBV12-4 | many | CASRKGTGDHEQYF | TGTGCCAGCAGAAAAGGGACAGGGGACCACGAGCAGTACTTC
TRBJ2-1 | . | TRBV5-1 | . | CASSLVGFAEQFF | TGCGCCAGCAGCTTGGTGGGGTTTGCTGAGCAGTTCTTC
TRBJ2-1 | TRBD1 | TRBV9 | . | CASSSMDRGRGSSYNEQFF | TGTGCCAGCAGCTCCATGGACAGGGGAAGAGGGAGCTCCTACAATGAGCAGTTCTTC
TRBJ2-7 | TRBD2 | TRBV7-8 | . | CASSTRLAAPTYEQYF | TGTGCCAGCAGCACGCGACTAGCGGCGCCCACCTACGAGCAGTACTTC
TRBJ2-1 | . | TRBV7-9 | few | CASSTGTLYNEQFF | TGTGCCAGCAGCACCGGGACACTGTACAATGAGCAGTTCTTC
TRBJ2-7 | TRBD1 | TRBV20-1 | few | CSVNPGTGYEQYF | TGCAGTGTTAACCCCGGGACAGGGTACGAGCAGTACTTC
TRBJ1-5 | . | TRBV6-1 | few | CASSKDSVNQPQHF | TGTGCCAGCAGTAAAGACAGTGTCAATCAGCCCCAGCATTTT
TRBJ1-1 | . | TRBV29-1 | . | CSVRNSGVNTEAFF | TGCAGCGTACGGAACTCAGGGGTGAACACTGAAGCTTTCTTT
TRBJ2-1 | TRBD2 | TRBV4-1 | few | CASSRLAGQHGRNNEQFF | TGCGCCAGCAGCCGACTAGCGGGGCAACACGGACGGAACAATGAGCAGTTCTTC
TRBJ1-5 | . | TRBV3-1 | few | CASSPGQYSNQPQHF | TGTGCCAGCAGCCCTGGACAGTATAGCAATCAGCCCCAGCATTTT
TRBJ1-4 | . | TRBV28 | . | CASYRTVNEKLFF | TGTGCCAGCTATCGGACGGTGAATGAAAAACTGTTTTTT
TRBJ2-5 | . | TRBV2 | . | CAKTRRETQYF | TGTGCCAAAACCCGAAGAGAGACCCAGTACTTC
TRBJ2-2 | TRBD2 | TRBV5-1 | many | CASSSGLAGATGELFF | TGCGCCAGCAGCTCAGGACTAGCGGGGGCCACCGGGGAGCTGTTTTTT
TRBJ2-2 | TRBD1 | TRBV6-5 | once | CASSSQGGTNTGELFF | TGTGCCAGCAGTTCACAGGGGGGCACGAACACCGGGGAGCTGTTTTTT
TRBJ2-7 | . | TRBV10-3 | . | CAISETAAYEQYF | TGTGCCATCAGTGAGACGGCGGCCTACGAGCAGTACTTC